This TCR beta chain was documented in a study of T-cell memory formation after mild COVID-19. Study-wide results and caveats: The finding that pre-infection memory included some responding clones suggested that cross-reactive memory joined.

This clonotype appeared many times. Its antigen is as yet unknown. In TCRdb, the 5' RACE reads were re-called with MiXCR into one record per CDR3 protein. The table has approximately 240,000 distinct CDR3 sequences, about a sixth seen once. The CDR3 is 13 residues long. Trimming at V came to 4 bases and at J to 7 bases, leaving 8 bases not matched to a gene. CDR1 is GTSNPN, CDR2 SVGIG, per germline (reference sequence). The receptor was derived from a man aged 18-30 years who had mild COVID-19 (a few samples of this study predate the infection). Cell type and time point are not known. The chain has TRBV30 and TRBJ1-2; TRBD1 matches at 8 bases. Source material: PBMCs or a T cell subset sorted from them (not recorded which). CDR3 residues: CAWKRDRPGGYTF. The CDR3 coding sequence is TGTGCCTGGAAAAGGGACAGGCCAGGTGGCTACACCTTC.